This TCR beta chain stems from a study of regulatory T cells in long-lasting Graves disease (dated by TCRdb to about 2021). As for the study more broadly: Patients with newly diagnosed Graves' disease had been on antithyroid drugs for under 3 months. A total of 33 samples were covered by TCR sequencing, comprising some 13 persistent and around 20 newly diagnosed Graves' disease patients. Persistent Graves' disease patients were compared with newly diagnosed Graves' disease patients by peripheral blood TCR sequencing and RNA sequencing. The study was conducted in China and was registered as a clinical trial. The paper's findings and limits, for the study overall: Because the primary lesion, thyroid tissue, could not be accessed, the study looked at peripheral blood alone. Only the TCR beta chain was sequenced and analyzed. More public clonotypes were shared among persistent patients (fewer than 3,000) than among newly diagnosed patients (roughly 1,000). The small sample size was acknowledged by the authors as a limitation that may reduce accuracy. Preferential use of TRBV28, TRBJ1-2 and TRBJ2-5 was observed in persistent disease, whereas TRBV20-1 and TRBJ2-1 were favored in newly diagnosed disease. Lower TCR Shannon entropy and fewer highly expanded clones were observed in persistent Graves' disease patients than in newly diagnosed patients, which suggested clonal expansion.

On this clonotype itself: The antigen it binds to is not known. This may arise from a read error, as a much more abundant clone is one base away.

Reading from cysteine to phenylalanine, the CDR3 counts 15 amino acids. Solely the CDR3 DNA is kept, with 45 bases framed from the first base. V is reduced by 6 bases and J by 2 bases, leaving a spacing of 15 bases between them. Read against the paper, the sample's time point label means: newly diagnosed GD, antithyroid drugs for less than 3 months. For both TCR sequencing and RNA sequencing, RNA was extracted from PBMCs using TRIzol. The diagnosis of Graves' disease followed American Thyroid Association guidelines. The patients came from an endocrinology department in Xi'an, China. Each patient gave roughly 8.4 milliliters of peripheral blood, collected in an EDTA anticoagulant tube. Ficoll Paque Plus density gradient separation was used to isolate PBMCs, and no further T cell sorting was done. An Agilent 2100 Bioanalyzer and agarose gel were used to check RNA quality, while a NanoDrop 2000 measured RNA concentration.

The library was prepared using multiplex PCR. Sequenced on an Illumina HiSeq 4000. CDR3 regions were amplified by Arm-PCR with iRepertoire HTBI primers to construct TCR beta libraries. PCR products were gel purified before sequencing. As for the authors' bioinformatics: Gene usage analysis of CDR3 amino acid clonotypes used the 60 to 80 TRBV and around 13 TRBJ segments found across samples. COPE and FqMerger were used to merge filtered high-quality paired reads into contigs. Contigs were aligned with BLAST to IMGT TRBV, TRBD and TRBJ reference genes, and CDR3 was defined per IMGT. Any clonotype with a frequency above 0.1% was counted as a highly expanded clone. Shannon entropy was used to measure repertoire diversity, and the Gini coefficient was used to measure V-J evenness. Public clonotypes were defined as clonotypes shared by more than one individual. TCRdb reanalyzed the raw reads on its own, using fastp at Q25 for trimming and MiXCR for clone calling, and kept in-frame beta chains. Rows matching on CDR3 protein sequence are summarized as one entry with the most common DNA and genes. The authors' filters were not applied to this entry. The table for this sample lists 360,000 or so distinct CDR3 sequences; 15% to 20% of them were counted only once. The ten largest clones add up to around 21% of the sample.

The data also belong to a second study, concerning T cells in Graves' hyperthyroidism and ophthalmopathy. In that second paper, the authors write: Graves' hyperthyroidism was defined as stable when no progression to ophthalmopathy occurred over 18 months of follow-up. The hyperthyroidism patients were between 18 and 65 years old and newly diagnosed, with a disease duration of less than 2 months. Exclusion was applied to patients with uncontrolled infections, other autoimmune diseases, pregnancy or lactation. Diagnoses were based on clinical symptoms, serum thyroxine and TRAb, thyroid ultrasound and orbital computed tomography. For the first round of RT-PCR on the TCR CDR3, the HTBI primer set was used together with the Qiagen OneStep RT-PCR kit. Blood samples also contained most of the expanded thyroid clonotypes (frequency above 0.001), which suggests that blood repertoires may reflect thyroid immune responses. Ophthalmopathy was separated from stable hyperthyroidism by a 13 V-J signature model, with approximately 85% sensitivity and roughly 84% specificity obtained in cross-validation and 80%/75% obtained in testing. During validation, the model predicted progression to ophthalmopathy a median of around 6 months ahead of onset, with around 71% sensitivity and 72.22% specificity. TCR V-J signatures able to tell the groups apart were searched for in a discovery cohort of 95 or so patients, of whom 43 had Graves' ophthalmopathy and about 60 had stable Graves' hyperthyroidism. An independent validation cohort of 18 to 20 hyperthyroidism patients and about 15 patients who later progressed to ophthalmopathy tested prospective prediction of ophthalmopathy. The 100 or so discovery patients were randomly divided into training and test sets at a 7:3 ratio. In about 6 Graves' hyperthyroidism patients, the study also compared T-cell repertoires from thyroid tissue with T-cell repertoires from blood. Once sampling was done, hyperthyroidism patients were given methimazole at a starting dose of 30 mg daily, whereas ophthalmopathy patients were given high-dose intravenous methylprednisolone. A second multiplex PCR round built the libraries, followed by size selection and purification. Libraries were sequenced paired-end with 100 bp reads on an Illumina HiSeq2000. Raw data were processed with SOAPnuke, discarding reads with adapters, uncalled bases, mean Phred below 15, or no exact constant-primer or identifier match. COPE v1.2.5 was used to merge high-quality paired reads, and clonotypes were defined as unique nucleotide sequences. MiTCR v1.1 was used to align clonotypes to the IMGT TRBV, TRBD and TRBJ reference segments. Analysis was restricted to V-J combinations with a frequency above 0.0001, which covered roughly 99% of repertoires. A TCS score was defined as the ratio between F50 (clonal expansion) and ExV (chaos), using BLOSUM62-based TCRdist between CDR3 peptides within each V-J. Welch's t-statistics and random forest reduced 450 to 600 V-J features to under 15, which were used in a naive Bayes classifier (R e1071). No statistical method was used to fix the sample size in advance, and group allocation was not hidden from the investigators. The paper reports TCR Vbeta CDR3 sequencing of more than 120 peripheral blood samples: fewer than 50 ophthalmopathy, fewer than 80 hyperthyroidism and 17 progressor patients.

Recombination connected TRBV12-3 or TRBV12-4 to TRBJ2-3; 5 matching bases give a weak D call of TRBD1. This sequence was found in a woman between 18 and 30 years old with Graves disease. Donor details come from another sample of the same person, matched by shared clones. The sequences come from peripheral blood mononuclear cells (PBMCs), collected at new diagnosis, from a patient treated with antithyroid drugs. The sequence in DNA is TGTGCCAGCAGGGATACAGGTACGGACACAGATACGCAGTATTTT. Its amino acids are CASRDTGTDTDTQYF.